This is a list of T cell receptor beta chains from one sample in a study of T cell responses to AZD1222 COVID-19 vaccine. Some clones are missing from TCRdb's copy, which holds only in-frame ones; the method was immunoSEQ multiplex PCR. This sample contains about 140,000 clones. The sequenced sample consisted of peripheral blood. The receptors derive from an adult in good health. Both conserved end residues are part of each CDR3. The D gene is left open where the match is weak.

D: TRBD2; V: TRBV5-4; J: TRBJ2-7; CDR3: CASRAGGERGSAYEQYF
D: .; V: TRBV7-3; J: TRBJ2-1; CDR3: CASSSYRSNEQFF
D: .; V: TRBV19; J: TRBJ2-2; CDR3: CASSTTPGNTGELFF
D: .; V: TRBV11-2; J: TRBJ1-5; CDR3: CASSFGPSNQPQHF
D: TRBD2; V: TRBV2; J: TRBJ2-3; CDR3: CASQLAGGPTDTQYF
D: .; V: TRBV6-2/TRBV6-3; J: TRBJ1-1; CDR3: CASSSNMNTEAFF
D: .; V: TRBV6-2/TRBV6-3; J: TRBJ2-7; CDR3: CASSPSGTGGGEQYF
D: .; V: TRBV28; J: TRBJ1-5; CDR3: CASNDPLNQPQHF
D: TRBD1; V: TRBV27; J: TRBJ2-3; CDR3: CASSLMGLRVGQGGTDTQYF
D: TRBD1; V: TRBV18; J: TRBJ2-7; CDR3: CASSPGTGGSYEQYF
D: .; V: TRBV5-1; J: TRBJ2-1; CDR3: CASSLHNEQFF
D: .; V: TRBV6-5; J: TRBJ2-1; CDR3: CASSLPGPLGEQFF
D: .; V: TRBV7-9; J: TRBJ2-7; CDR3: CASSFPTRQEANEFYEQYF
D: .; V: TRBV5-1; J: TRBJ1-3; CDR3: CASSRGPLSSGNTIYF
D: .; V: TRBV9; J: TRBJ1-1; CDR3: CASKRDAWGNTEAFF
D: .; V: TRBV10-1; J: TRBJ2-6; CDR3: CASSPPRAWVSWSGANVLTF
D: TRBD1; V: TRBV6-5; J: TRBJ2-7; CDR3: CASTASGQDNNEQYF